Listed here is a single T cell receptor (beta chain). Its antigen is still unknown. A much larger clone lies one base from this, so it may be a read error. This entry comes from a study of immune heterogeneity within non-small cell lung tumors. Study-wide results and limits: Local tumor mutational burden, with an R of about 0.31, correlated moderately but significantly with local T-cell clonality. Recurrence of the same dominant CDR3 beta clonotypes was seen across tumor sites within a patient, and site-unique high-frequency clones were present alongside them.

TCRs were amplified from 600 ng gDNA of bulk tumor per sample. Several biopsies per primary tumor were taken during surgery, spaced as far apart as possible. Patients had untreated, newly diagnosed non-small cell lung cancer and underwent curative surgery. Curative-intent surgery was being performed on the donors, who were patients newly diagnosed with non-small cell lung cancer. CDR3 length: 13 amino acids. Per the germline V gene, CDR1 is SGHTS and CDR2 is YDEGEE. It was a multiplex PCR that amplified TCR beta CDR3, with 32 V and 13 J primers. Each CDR3 protein is one row after TCRdb ran MiXCR on the multiplex PCR reads. This sample has approximately 3,000 distinct CDR3 sequences, with 17% found just once.

Sequenced material: lung tumor tissue. The clonotype originates from a man between 50 and 59 years old with non-small cell lung cancer. The chain has TRBV5-8 and TRBJ1-2; D is ambiguous. The CDR3 nucleotides read TGTGCCCGCAGCTCACCGCCGAACTATGGCTACACCTTC. This encodes CARSSPPNYGYTF.